What follows are 28 T cell receptor beta chains derived from one specimen sequenced in a study of cytomegalovirus exposure and HLA in healthy donors. The assay was immunoSEQ multiplex PCR, and TCRdb's table has in-frame clones only and misses some. The repertoire holds 150,000 to 200,000 clones, 84% seen once, with over 5.5% in the top ten. The sequencing sample was made of PBMCs. The receptors shown here come from a man aged 18 to 30 in good health and CMV-seropositive.

The chain couples TRBV7-2 to TRBJ2-1, with 11 bases that match TRBD1. J lost 5 bases, V lost 5 bases, and 11 bases had no gene match. This CDR3 contains 17 residues. From germline, CDR1 is SGHTA and CDR2 FQGNSA. The CDR3 DNA reads TGTGCCAGCAGCCCATCCTCCACGGACAGGGGGCACAATGAGCAGTTCTTC. It is translated as CASSPSSTDRGHNEQFF.

The CDR3 loop reads CASSIERDSTYEQYF. CDR3 sequence (DNA): TGTGCCAGTAGTATAGAACGGGACAGTACCTACGAGCAGTACTTC. The chain carries TRBV19 and TRBJ2-7; TRBD1 matches at 7 bases. With 0 bases clipped from V and 2 bases from J, the junction kept 4 bases outside the gene matches. CDR3 length: 15 residues. Germline CDR1 LNHDA, CDR2 SQIVND (reference sequence).

A single count supports this clone. J is TRBJ2-5 and V is TRBV19, with D possibly matching TRBD1 (6 bases). V lost 3 bases and J lost 5, with 13 bases in between. Per the germline V gene, CDR1 is LNHDA and CDR2 is SQIVND (reference sequence). CDR3 length equals 14 residues. CDR3 loop: CASSMDAGEETQYF. The DNA for the CDR3 is TGTGCCAGTAGTATGGATGCAGGGGAGGAGACCCAGTACTTC.

This rearrangement joins TRBV19 to TRBJ2-7, with a possible D match to TRBD2 (6 bases). The CDR3 length is 15 residues. CDR1 is LNHDA and CDR2 is SQIVND in the germline V gene (reference sequence). Trimming took 6 bases from V and 4 from J, leaving 19 bases between them. This CDR3 reads CASSTGGPSPYEQYF. The CDR3 DNA is TGTGCCAGTAGCACCGGAGGGCCCTCCCCTTACGAGCAGTACTTC.

The chain links TRBV4-3 to TRBJ1-4; D remains unclear. From germline, CDR1 is LGHNA and CDR2 YSLEER. The V end lost 0 bases, the J end lost 0 bases, and 11 bases lay between the germline ends. CDR3 size: 17 residues. The CDR3 DNA follows: TGCGCCAGCAGCCAAGATGATCGGCAGGCAACTAATGAAAAACTGTTTTTT. As protein: CASSQDDRQATNEKLFF.

The chain is built from TRBV15 and TRBJ2-1, with unresolved D. The germline V gene encodes CDR1 LNHNV and CDR2 YYDKDF (reference sequence). V lost 8 bases and J lost 6, with 8 bases in between. The CDR3 consists of 11 residues. CDR3 sequence: CATEAANEQFF. The CDR3 DNA reads as TGTGCCACCGAGGCTGCCAATGAGCAGTTCTTC.

The chain couples TRBV27 to TRBJ2-7, with 9 bases lining up with TRBD1. The CDR3 loop spans 16 amino acids. CDR1 and CDR2 (germline): MNHEY, SMNVEV (reference sequence). The V segment lost 6 bases and the J segment 7 bases; nucleotides outside the gene matches: 16. The CDR3 DNA follows: TGTGCCAGCAGACCGTACCGGGACAGGGTGATCCGTGAGCAGTACTTC. This gives the protein CASRPYRDRVIREQYF.

This chain uses TRBV15 with TRBJ1-5; D unclear. Per the germline V gene, CDR1 is LNHNV and CDR2 is YYDKDF (reference sequence). Deletions cut 5 bases from V and 7 bases from J, with 18 bases between. This CDR3 is 15 amino acids long. The CDR3 protein is CATSPINGERQPQHF. The CDR3, as DNA: TGTGCCACCAGCCCCATTAACGGGGAAAGACAGCCCCAGCATTTT.

In its sample, this clone was seen a few times. J is TRBJ2-2 and V is TRBV2; TRBD2 is a possible D gene (6 bases). This CDR3 region has 13 residues. Trimming stripped 8 bases from V and 4 bases from J, with 11 bases between. CDR1 SNHLY and CDR2 FYNNEI come from the germline V gene. CDR3 amino acids: CASVGRGTGELFF. CDR3 DNA: TGTGCCAGCGTTGGGCGGGGCACCGGGGAGCTGTTTTTT.

The rearrangement uses TRBV4-2 and TRBJ2-1; D remains ambiguous. V lost 1 base to trimming and J lost 4 bases, with 14 bases between them. The CDR3 extends over 16 amino acids. Germline V gene lookup returns CDR1 LGHNA and CDR2 YNFKEQ. The CDR3 here is CASSQVGTIGYNEQFF. CDR3 sequence (DNA): TGTGCCAGCAGCCAAGTCGGTACTATCGGTTACAATGAGCAGTTCTTC.

With regard to this clone: Other DNA sequences in the sample encode the same CDR3. The rearrangement links TRBV6-5 to TRBJ2-7; 10 bases map to TRBD1. V gave up 5 bases and J gave up 2 bases; unmatched junction bases: 3. Germline V gene sequence: CDR1 MNHEY, CDR2 SVGAGI. This CDR3 spans 14 amino acids. The CDR3 is CASSRTGGTYEQYF. For the CDR3, the DNA is TGTGCCAGCAGTCGGACAGGGGGTACCTACGAGCAGTACTTC.

The rearrangement uses TRBV11-2 and TRBJ2-1; no clear D. This CDR3 contains 14 residues. Trimming took off 5 bases at V and 6 bases at J, with 14 bases between the two ends. Looked up from germline, CDR1 is SGHAT and CDR2 is FQNNGV. The CDR3 DNA sequence: TGTGCCAGCAGCCCCCGGTTTTCCCGCAATGAGCAGTTCTTC. Protein: CASSPRFSRNEQFF.

The chain recombines TRBV28 with TRBJ1-5, with a possible D match to TRBD1 (6 bases). Trimming shortened V by 2 bases and J by 1 base, and 9 bases separated the two germline ends. The CDR3 totals 15 residues. Germline assignment: CDR1 MDHEN and CDR2 SYDVKM. This CDR3 reads CASSLARGSNQPQHF. CDR3 coding DNA: TGTGCCAGCAGTTTAGCCAGGGGAAGCAATCAGCCCCAGCATTTT.

This chain links TRBV7-8 with TRBJ2-7, with TRBD2 matching over 13 bases. V lost 1 base and J lost 7; bases outside the gene matches: 13. The V gene's germline CDR1 is SGHVS and CDR2 FQNEAQ. The CDR3 length is 18 residues. The CDR3 sequence is CASSLEPPWTSGSGEQYF. The CDR3 bases are TGTGCCAGCAGCTTAGAGCCTCCTTGGACTAGCGGGAGTGGTGAGCAGTACTTC.

This clone was found a few times. CDR3 nucleotides: TGTGCCAGCAGTTACTCTTCGGGAGGGATGACAGATACGCAGTATTTT. This sequence encodes CASSYSSGGMTDTQYF. The chain is built from TRBV6-6 and TRBJ2-3; 8 bases align to TRBD2. With 0 bases clipped from V and 3 bases from J, the junction kept 5 bases outside the gene matches. Germline assignment: CDR1 MNHNY and CDR2 SVGAGI (reference sequence). CDR3 size: 16 residues.

The CDR3 protein is CASSESRRSGASYEQYF. Written as DNA, the CDR3 is TGCGCCAGCAGTGAGTCCAGAAGGTCAGGGGCCTCCTACGAGCAGTACTTC. The rearrangement joins TRBV10-2 to TRBJ2-7, with a weak D call TRBD1 (6 bases). The CDR3 covers 17 residues. Trimming stripped 0 bases from V and 0 bases from J, with 15 bases between. CDR1 and CDR2 (germline): WSHSY, SAAADI.

The V gene is TRBV15, the J gene TRBJ2-1, with D perhaps matching TRBD2 (6 bases). V shed 0 bases and J shed 9 bases, with 15 bases lying between them. This CDR3 is built from 15 residues. Germline V CDR1 and CDR2: LNHNV, YYDKDF (reference sequence). The DNA of the CDR3 is TGTGCCACCAGCAGAGATCTTGTGGGAGCGGGTGAGCAGTTCTTC. Translated: CATSRDLVGAGEQFF.

CDR3 DNA: TGTGCCACCTCACCTAGGGCGGGGATCACAGATACGCAGTATTTT. Translating it yields CATSPRAGITDTQYF. This chain uses TRBV27 with TRBJ2-3; D is perhaps TRBD2 (6 bases). V dropped 10 bases and J dropped 2 bases, with 19 bases sitting between them. There are 15 residues in the CDR3. Germline CDR1 reads MNHEY; CDR2 reads SMNVEV (reference sequence).

The rearrangement uses TRBV7-6 and TRBJ2-1, with 12 bases matching TRBD2. CDR1 and CDR2 from the germline V gene are SGHVS and FNYEAQ. The CDR3 is made up of 16 amino acids. Trimming took 3 bases from V and 2 from J; bases not matched to a gene: 2. This CDR3 is CASSLTSGSAYNEQFF. In DNA form, the CDR3 reads TGTGCCAGCAGCTTGACTAGCGGGAGTGCCTACAATGAGCAGTTCTTC. Full variable domain (remainder filled in from reference TRBV7-6 and TRBJ2-1): GAGVSQSPRYKVTKRGQDVALRCDPISGHVSLYWYRQALGQGPEFLTYFNYEAQQDKSGLPNDRFSAERPEGSISTLTIQRTEQRDSAMYRCASSLTSGSAYNEQFFGPGTRLTVL.

This clone was observed a few times. The chain has TRBV30 and TRBJ1-5; D not resolved. Looked up from germline, CDR1 is GTSNPN and CDR2 is SVGIG (reference sequence). V lost 2 bases to trimming and J lost 2 bases, with 16 bases between them. This CDR3 region has 16 residues. In nucleotides, the CDR3 is TGTGCCTGGAGTCCACTGGGGAGGCTGGGCAATCAGCCCCAGCATTTT. This encodes CAWSPLGRLGNQPQHF.

V gene TRBV27 combines with J gene TRBJ2-2; D unclear. CDR1 MNHEY and CDR2 SMNVEV come from the germline V gene (reference sequence). The CDR3 sequence is 14 residues long. V was cut by 2 bases and J by 5 bases, with 9 bases left in between. CDR3 amino acids: CASSLNSRTGELFF. As DNA, the CDR3 is TGTGCCAGCAGTTTAAATTCTAGGACCGGGGAGCTGTTTTTT.

The chain carries TRBV10-3 and TRBJ1-2; D is uncertain. Germline CDR1 is ENHRY and CDR2 is SYGVKD. The CDR3 is 13 amino acids. Between the trimmed V and J ends, which lost 7 bases and 0 bases, there was a span of 9 bases. CDR3 nucleotides: TGTGCCATCACAGTCGGGGCTAACTATGGCTACACCTTC. Protein product: CAITVGANYGYTF.

This clone was detected once. The CDR3 is CASSLTGDTEAFF. CDR3 sequence (DNA): TGCGCCAGCAGCCTGACAGGGGACACTGAAGCTTTCTTT. The rearrangement uses TRBV5-1 and TRBJ1-1; TRBD1 matches 8 bases. The germline CDR1 and CDR2 sequences are SGHRS and YFSETQ. The CDR3 covers 13 residues. After removal of 4 bases from V and 3 bases from J, the junction contained 2 bases not matched to a gene.

The chain has TRBV5-6 and TRBJ2-7; TRBD2 is a possible D gene (5 bases). Per the germline V gene, CDR1 is SGHDT and CDR2 is YYEEEE. Trimming shortened V by 7 bases and J by 3 bases, and 17 bases separated the two germline ends. The CDR3 has 14 residues. CDR3 DNA sequence: TGTGCCAGCTTGGCGGGCGGGCCTGGCTACGAGCAGTACTTC. Its translation is CASLAGGPGYEQYF.

The V and J genes are TRBV28 and TRBJ1-2; 7 bases align to TRBD1. Unmatched junction bases numbered 4, after V lost 6 bases and J lost 3 bases. CDR3 size: 13 residues. The germline V gene has CDR1 MDHEN and CDR2 SYDVKM. The CDR3 sequence is CASRTGTDYGYTF. The DNA of the CDR3 is TGTGCCAGCAGAACCGGGACAGACTATGGCTACACCTTC.

This rearrangement joins TRBV27 to TRBJ2-1, with a weak D call TRBD1 (6 bases). Trimming pared 10 bases from V and 9 bases from J, leaving 19 bases between. This CDR3 region has 13 residues. Germline V lookup: CDR1 MNHEY, CDR2 SMNVEV (reference sequence). This CDR3 reads CATATGPYVEQFF. Here the CDR3 DNA reads TGTGCCACCGCGACAGGCCCTTACGTTGAGCAGTTCTTC.

Only one count was recorded for this clone. CDR3 sequence: CATSRGAGPGELFF. In DNA form, the CDR3 reads TGTGCCACCAGCCGGGGGGCGGGTCCCGGGGAGCTGTTTTTT. V and J are TRBV15 and TRBJ2-2; maybe TRBD2 (7 bases). Germline CDR1 and CDR2: LNHNV and YYDKDF (reference sequence). With 5 bases removed from V and 6 bases from J, the gap between germline ends came to 13 bases. The CDR3 is 14 residues long.

The chain carries TRBV5-1 and TRBJ2-5; 9 positions agree with TRBD1. This CDR3 is 15 amino acids long. The trim removed 0 bases at V and 7 bases at J, leaving 7 bases unmatched. The germline V gene encodes CDR1 SGHRS and CDR2 YFSETQ. The CDR3 coding sequence is TGCGCCAGCAGCTTGGAGGGGGACAGGGCTGTGACCCAGTACTTC. Translation: CASSLEGDRAVTQYF.